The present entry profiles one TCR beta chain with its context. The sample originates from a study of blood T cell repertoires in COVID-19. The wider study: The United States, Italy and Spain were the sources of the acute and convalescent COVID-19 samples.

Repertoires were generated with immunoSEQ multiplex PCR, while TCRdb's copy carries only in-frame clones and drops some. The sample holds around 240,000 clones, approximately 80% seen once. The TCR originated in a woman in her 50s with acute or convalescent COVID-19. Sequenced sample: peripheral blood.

CDR3 DNA sequence: TGCGCCAGCAGCTTCCTTCAGTCCCAAGAGACCCAGTACTTC. Its protein product is CASSFLQSQETQYF. V and J are TRBV5-1 and TRBJ2-5; D gene unclear. Per the germline V gene, CDR1 is SGHRS and CDR2 is YFSETQ. The V end was cut by 2 bases, the J end by 1 base, with 9 bases between. The CDR3 is made up of 14 amino acids.